This TCR beta chain came from a study of blood T cells in healthy people across ages. This CDR3 has 11 amino acids. Germline V gene sequence: CDR1 MDHEN, CDR2 SYDVKM. Turning to this clonotype: A far larger clone is off by one base, so a read error is likely.

PBMCs numbering at least 6.5 million were isolated per sample. A second PCR, run for roughly 7 to 11 cycles, used a sample-barcoded 5' primer plus a J-beta primer mix. MiXCR was run by TCRdb on the 5' RACE reads, yielding one entry per CDR3 protein. The top ten hold 23% of the sample, which has around 1,800,000 distinct CDR3 sequences, about 39% seen once. Input material: blood. This chain uses TRBV28 with TRBJ2-1, with D unresolved. The sequence was obtained from a human donor in good health. CDR3 nucleotides: TGTGCCAGCAGCGATTACAATGAGGAGTTCTTC. It is translated as CASSDYNEEFF.